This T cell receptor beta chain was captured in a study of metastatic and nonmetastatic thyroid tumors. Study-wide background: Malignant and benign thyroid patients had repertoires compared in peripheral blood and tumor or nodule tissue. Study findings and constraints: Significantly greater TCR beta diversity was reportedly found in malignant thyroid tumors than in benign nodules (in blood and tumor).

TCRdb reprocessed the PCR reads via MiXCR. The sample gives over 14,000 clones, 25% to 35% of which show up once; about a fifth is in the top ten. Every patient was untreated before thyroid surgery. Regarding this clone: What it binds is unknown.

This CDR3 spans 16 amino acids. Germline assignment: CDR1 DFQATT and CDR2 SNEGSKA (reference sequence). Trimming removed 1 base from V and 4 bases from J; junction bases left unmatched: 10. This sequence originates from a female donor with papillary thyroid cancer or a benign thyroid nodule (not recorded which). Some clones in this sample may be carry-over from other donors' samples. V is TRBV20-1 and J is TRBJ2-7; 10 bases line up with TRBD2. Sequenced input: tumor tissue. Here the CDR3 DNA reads TGCAGTGCTAGAGGGCTAGCGGGAGTGGTAGCTTACGAGCAGTACTTC. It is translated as CSARGLAGVVAYEQYF.